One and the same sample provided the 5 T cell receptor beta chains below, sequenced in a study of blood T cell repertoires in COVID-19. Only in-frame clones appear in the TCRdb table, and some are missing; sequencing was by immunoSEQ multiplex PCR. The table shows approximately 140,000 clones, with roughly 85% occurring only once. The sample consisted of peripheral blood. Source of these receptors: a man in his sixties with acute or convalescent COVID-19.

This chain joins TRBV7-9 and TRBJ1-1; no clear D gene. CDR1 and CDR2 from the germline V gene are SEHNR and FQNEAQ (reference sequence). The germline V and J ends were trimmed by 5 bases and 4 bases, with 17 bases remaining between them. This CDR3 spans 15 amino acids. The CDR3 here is CASSPTNQQFTEAFF. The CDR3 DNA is TGTGCCAGCAGCCCTACCAATCAACAGTTCACTGAAGCTTTCTTT.

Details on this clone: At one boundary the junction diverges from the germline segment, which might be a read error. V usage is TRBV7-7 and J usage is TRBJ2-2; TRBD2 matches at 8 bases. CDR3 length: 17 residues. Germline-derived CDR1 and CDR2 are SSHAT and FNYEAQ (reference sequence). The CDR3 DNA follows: TGTGCTAGCAGCTTAGCGGACCCAGCGGGAGCGGCCGGGGAGCTGTTTTTT. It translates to CASSLADPAGAAGELFF. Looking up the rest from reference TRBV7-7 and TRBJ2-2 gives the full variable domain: GAGVSQSPRYKVTKRGQDVTLRCDPISSHATLYWYQQALGQGPEFLTYFNYEAQPDKSGLPSDRFSAERPEGSISTLTIQRTEQRDSAMYRCASSLADPAGAAGELFFGEGSRLTVL.

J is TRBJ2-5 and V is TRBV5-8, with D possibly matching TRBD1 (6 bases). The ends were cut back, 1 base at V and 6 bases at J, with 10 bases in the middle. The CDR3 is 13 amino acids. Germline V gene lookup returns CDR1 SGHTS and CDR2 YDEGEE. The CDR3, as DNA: TGTGCCAGCAGCTTGTCAGGGGTAAAGACCCAGTACTTC. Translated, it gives CASSLSGVKTQYF. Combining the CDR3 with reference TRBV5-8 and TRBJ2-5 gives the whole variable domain EAGVTQSPTHLIKTRGQQATLRCSPISGHTSVYWYQQALGLGLQFLLWYDEGEERNRGNFPPRFSGRQFPNYSSELNVNALELEDSALYLCASSLSGVKTQYFGPGTRLLVL.

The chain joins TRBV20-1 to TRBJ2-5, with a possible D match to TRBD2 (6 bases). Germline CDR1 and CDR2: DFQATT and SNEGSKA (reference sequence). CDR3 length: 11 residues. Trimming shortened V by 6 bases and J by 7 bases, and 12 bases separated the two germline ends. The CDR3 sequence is CSAGGRATQYF. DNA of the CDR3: TGCAGTGCCGGAGGGCGTGCGACCCAGTACTTC.

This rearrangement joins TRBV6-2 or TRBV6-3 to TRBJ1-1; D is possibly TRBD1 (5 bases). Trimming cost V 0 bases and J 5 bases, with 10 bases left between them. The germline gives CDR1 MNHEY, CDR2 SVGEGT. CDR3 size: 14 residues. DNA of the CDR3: TGTGCCAGCAGTTACTCGGGTGGGGGGACTGAAGCTTTCTTT. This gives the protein CASSYSGGGTEAFF.